This T cell receptor (beta chain) was captured in a study of blood T cell repertoires in COVID-19. Study-wide background: From the United States, Italy and Spain came samples of acute and convalescent COVID-19. Sources were T cells, B-cell-depleted T cells, or PBMCs; the material itself was cDNA or gDNA.

V lost 4 bases, J lost 0 bases, and 8 bases stayed unmatched. The CDR3 has 18 residues. Some clones are missing from TCRdb's copy, which holds only in-frame ones; the method was immunoSEQ multiplex PCR. Of fewer than 70,000 clones detected, about 91% appear once; the ten largest clones hold 7% to 10%. This clonotype originated in a man aged 45-60 years with active COVID-19. The J gene is TRBJ2-3, the V gene TRBV5-3; 13 bases are a match to TRBD2. TRBV5-3 is an open reading frame, and its role is uncertain. The sequenced material came from peripheral blood. The CDR3 region is CARSKPGLAGLSTDTQYF. CDR3 DNA: TGTGCCAGAAGCAAGCCGGGACTAGCGGGACTCAGCACAGATACGCAGTATTTT.